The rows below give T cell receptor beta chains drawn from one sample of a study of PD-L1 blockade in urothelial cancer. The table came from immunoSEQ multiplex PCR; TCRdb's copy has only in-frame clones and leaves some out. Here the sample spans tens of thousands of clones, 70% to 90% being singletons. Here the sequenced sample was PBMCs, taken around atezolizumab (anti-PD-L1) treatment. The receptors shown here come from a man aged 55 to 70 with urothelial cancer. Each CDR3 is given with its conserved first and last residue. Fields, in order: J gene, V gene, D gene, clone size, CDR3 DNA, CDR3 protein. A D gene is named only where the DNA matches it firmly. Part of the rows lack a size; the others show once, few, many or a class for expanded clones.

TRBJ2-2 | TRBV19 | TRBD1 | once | TGTGCCAGTAGTTCGGACAGGGGAATTTTAACCGGGGAGCTGTTTTTT | CASSSDRGILTGELFF
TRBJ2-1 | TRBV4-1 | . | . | TGCGCCAGCAGCCAAGATGGAGTGCCAGTCCTCTACAATGAGCAGTTCTTC | CASSQDGVPVLYNEQFF
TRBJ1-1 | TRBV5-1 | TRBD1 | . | TGCGCCAGCAGCGCCGGGACAGGGCCCCTCGGGTTCACTGAAGCTTTCTTT | CASSAGTGPLGFTEAFF
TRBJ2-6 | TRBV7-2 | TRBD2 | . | TGTGCCAGCAGCTTAGCGTCACTAGCGGGGGGTTCGGGGGCCAACGTCCTGACTTTC | CASSLASLAGGSGANVLTF
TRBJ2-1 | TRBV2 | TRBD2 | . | TGTGCCAGCAGTGACTGGACTAGCGGGGCCAATGAGCAGTTCTTC | CASSDWTSGANEQFF
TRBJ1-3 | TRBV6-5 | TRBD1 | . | TGTGCCAGCAGGGGGACAGGGCCTGGAAACACCATATATTTT | CASRGTGPGNTIYF
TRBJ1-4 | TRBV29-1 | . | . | TGCAGCGCCACCGGGGGTGCAACTAATGAAAAACTGTTTTTT | CSATGGATNEKLFF
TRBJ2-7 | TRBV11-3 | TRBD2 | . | TGTGCCAGCAAGCCCGGGACTAGAGTATCCTACGAGCAGTACTTC | CASKPGTRVSYEQYF
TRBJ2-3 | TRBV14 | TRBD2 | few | TGTGCCAGCAGCGATGTTCGGGGGGAAATAGATACGCAGTATTTT | CASSDVRGEIDTQYF
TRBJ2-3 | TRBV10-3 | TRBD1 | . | TGTGCCATCATGAGGACAGGGCCAGATACGCAGTATTTT | CAIMRTGPDTQYF
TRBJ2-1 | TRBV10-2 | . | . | TGCGCCAGCAGTGAGTCTTACTTTTACAATGAGCAGTTCTTC | CASSESYFYNEQFF
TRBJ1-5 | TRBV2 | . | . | TGTGCCAGCAGTGAGCAGTGGCAGAGCAATCAGCCCCAGCATTTT | CASSEQWQSNQPQHF
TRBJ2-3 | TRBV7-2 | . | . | TGTGCCAGCAGCTTAGCTGGCAGGGGCCCAGATACGCAGTATTTT | CASSLAGRGPDTQYF
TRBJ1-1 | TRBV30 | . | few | TGTGCCTGGAGTCTCGGGGGGAGGACTGAAGCTTTCTTT | CAWSLGGRTEAFF
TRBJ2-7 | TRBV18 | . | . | TGTGCCAGCCGGACTCCCGATGGCGAGCAGTACTTC | CASRTPDGEQYF
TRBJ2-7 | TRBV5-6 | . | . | TGTGCCAGCAGTTTGGTCCGGTACTTC | CASSLVRYF
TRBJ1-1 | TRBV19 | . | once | TGTGCCAGTAGTCGTGAGATGAACACTGAAGCTTTCTTT | CASSREMNTEAFF
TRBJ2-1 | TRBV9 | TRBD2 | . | TGTGCCAGCAGCGTAGACGGGGGGGGCTACAATGAGCAGTTCTTC | CASSVDGGGYNEQFF
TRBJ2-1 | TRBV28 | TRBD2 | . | TGTGCCAGCTCAGATCTAGCGGGGAGCTCCTACAATGAGCAGTTCTTC | CASSDLAGSSYNEQFF
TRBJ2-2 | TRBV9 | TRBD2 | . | TGTGCCAGCAGCGCGGGACTAGCGGGGGCCCGATCGGACACCGGGGAGCTGTTTTTT | CASSAGLAGARSDTGELFF
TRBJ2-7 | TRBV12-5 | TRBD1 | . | TGTGCTAGTGCACCCGGGGGACAGGGATACTACGAGCAGTACTTC | CASAPGGQGYYEQYF
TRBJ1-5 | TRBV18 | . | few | TGTGCCAGCTCACCAGGGGAAGGGGCGGCCCAGCCCCAGCATTTT | CASSPGEGAAQPQHF
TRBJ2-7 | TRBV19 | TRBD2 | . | TGTGCCAGCCCATGGACTAGCGGGGCCTACGAGCAGTACTTC | CASPWTSGAYEQYF
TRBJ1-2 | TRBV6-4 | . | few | TGTGCCAGCAGTGACGGAAACCGGGGGACCTCTGGCTACACCTTC | CASSDGNRGTSGYTF
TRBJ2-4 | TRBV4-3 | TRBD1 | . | TGCGCCAGCAGCCACATCGGACAGGGTGCGGTCATTCAGTACTTC | CASSHIGQGAVIQYF
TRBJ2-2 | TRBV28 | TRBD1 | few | TGTGCCACCCTCCCGACAGGGGGCCCCGAGCTGTTTTTT | CATLPTGGPELFF
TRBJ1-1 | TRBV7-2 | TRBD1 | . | TGTGCCAGCAGCTCGATACAGGGGGCGGGCACTGAAGCTTTCTTT | CASSSIQGAGTEAFF
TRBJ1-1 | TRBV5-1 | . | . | TGCGCCAGCAGCCCCGGACACGCTGGAACTGAAGCTTTCTTT | CASSPGHAGTEAFF
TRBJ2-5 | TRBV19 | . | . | TGTGCCAGTAGGAGAGGTGAGACCCAGTACTTC | CASRRGETQYF
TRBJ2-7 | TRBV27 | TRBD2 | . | TGTGCCAGCAGCCTAGCGGGGTATATGCCCTACGAGCAGTACTTC | CASSLAGYMPYEQYF
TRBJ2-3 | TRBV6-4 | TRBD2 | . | TGTGCCAGCAGTGAAATTAGCGGGGCCCCAGATACGCAGTATTTT | CASSEISGAPDTQYF
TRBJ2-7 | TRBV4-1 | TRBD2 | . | TGCGCCAGCAGCCAAGCCGGGGGGAATATCGAGCAGTACTTC | CASSQAGGNIEQYF
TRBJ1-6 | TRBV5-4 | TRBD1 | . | TGTGCCAGCAGCGCCCGGACAGGGGGAAATTCACCCCTCCACTTT | CASSARTGGNSPLHF
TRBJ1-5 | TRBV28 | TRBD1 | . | TGTGCCAGCAGTAACCGGGACAGCGTTCAGCCCCAGCATTTT | CASSNRDSVQPQHF
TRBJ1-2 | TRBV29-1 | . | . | TGCAGCATCGCTCGGGGGACCGTCTATGGCTACACCTTC | CSIARGTVYGYTF
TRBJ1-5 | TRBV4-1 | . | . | TGCGCCAGCAGCCAAGATGGGGGGGCGCATCAGCCCCAGCATTTT | CASSQDGGAHQPQHF
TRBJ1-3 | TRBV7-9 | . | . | TGTGCCAGCAGCTTGGCCCGGGACTTCCACTCTGGAAACACCATATATTTT | CASSLARDFHSGNTIYF
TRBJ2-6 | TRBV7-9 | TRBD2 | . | TGTGCCAGCAGCTTTGTGGGACTAACCATCTCTGGGGCCAACGTCCTGACTTTC | CASSFVGLTISGANVLTF
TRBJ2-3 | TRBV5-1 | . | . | TGCGCCAGTGCGGCGGGCAGTTCCATTAGCACAGATACGCAGTATTTT | CASAAGSSISTDTQYF
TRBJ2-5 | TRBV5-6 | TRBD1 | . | TGTGCCAGCAGCCATAGGGACAGGGGGAGAAAGACCCAGTACTTC | CASSHRDRGRKTQYF
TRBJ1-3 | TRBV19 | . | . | TGTGCCAGTAGCGTAGACTCTCGGTCCGGAAACACCATATATTTT | CASSVDSRSGNTIYF
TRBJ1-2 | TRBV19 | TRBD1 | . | TGTGCCAGTACCCAGGACAGGGCTAAAGGCTACACCTTC | CASTQDRAKGYTF
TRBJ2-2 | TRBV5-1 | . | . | TGCGCCAGCAGCCCGACTAGAGGGGAAGGCGGGGAGCTGTTTTTT | CASSPTRGEGGELFF
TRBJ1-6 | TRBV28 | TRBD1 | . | TGTGCCAGCAGTCCACAGGGGGCTGTCGGTAATTCACCCCTCCACTTT | CASSPQGAVGNSPLHF
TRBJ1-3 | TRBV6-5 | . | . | TGTGCCAGCAGCACGGGGGGGGTTGATGGAAACACCATATATTTT | CASSTGGVDGNTIYF